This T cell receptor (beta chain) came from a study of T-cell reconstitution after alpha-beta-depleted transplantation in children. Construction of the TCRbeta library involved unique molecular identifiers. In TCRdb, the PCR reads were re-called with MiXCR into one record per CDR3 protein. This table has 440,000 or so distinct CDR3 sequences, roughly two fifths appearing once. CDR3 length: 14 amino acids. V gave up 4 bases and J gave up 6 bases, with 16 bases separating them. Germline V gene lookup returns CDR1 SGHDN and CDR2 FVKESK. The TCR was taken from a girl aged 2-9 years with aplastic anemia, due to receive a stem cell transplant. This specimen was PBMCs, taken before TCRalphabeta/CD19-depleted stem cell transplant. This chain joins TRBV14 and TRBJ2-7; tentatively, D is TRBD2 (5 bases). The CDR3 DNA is TGTGCCAGCAGCCCTCGAACACGGGGTACCGAGCAGTACTTC. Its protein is CASSPRTRGTEQYF.